This TCR beta chain was captured in a study of somatic mutations in cytotoxic T cells in rheumatoid arthritis. In the authors' methods: Patient CD8+ clones bigger than 1% seldom lined up with published virus-specific TCRB sequences. Profiling relied on immunoSEQ multiplex PCR, and the TCRdb table lists in-frame clones only, not all of them. That table furnishes V, J and clone size, whereas the DNA furnished D and trimming. The profile shows roughly 3,300 clones, approximately 80% of them singletons. CDR1 is SGHRS, CDR2 YFSETQ, per germline. This CDR3 has 17 residues. Germline trimming cut 6 bases from V and 1 base from J; bases unmatched to any gene: 16.

V gene TRBV5-1 combines with J gene TRBJ2-7, with 7 bases fitting TRBD2. The sequenced sample was CD8+ T cells sorted from blood. The sequence derives from a man aged 35-49 years with rheumatoid arthritis. CDR3 sequence reads: CASTRGDLGYLSYEQYF. As DNA, the CDR3 is TGCGCCAGCACCCGGGGGGACCTCGGCTATTTATCCTACGAGCAGTACTTC.